The present TCR beta chain was sequenced within a study of blood T cell repertoires in COVID-19 (TCRdb year 2020). Broadly, across the study: The collaborator samples originated in the United States, Italy and Spain and spanned the acute and convalescent phases of COVID-19. The prospective study material was composed of cDNA or gDNA derived from T cells, B-cell-depleted T cells, or PBMCs. Subjects who had been exposed to COVID-19, were actively infected with it, or had recovered from it provided the deeply sampled blood TCRbeta repertoires that made up the dataset. The repertoires were released in a freely available public database intended as a resource for research on the immune response to SARS-CoV-2. The samples were drawn from two sources: the first 160 participants of the ongoing ImmuneRACE study, and 1,254 subjects contributed by 6 global collaborators. Nearly every sample came with metadata listing a de-identified subject ID, COVID-19 status, age in years and sex. Where HLA class I and class II types were available, the types were taken from metadata supplied by the sample provider, not from assay-based typing.

General findings and caveats noted by the study authors: The amount of clinical and demographic metadata varied by source and participant and was provided uncurated.

In the prospective study, participants were roughly 18 to 89 years old, resided in 20 to 30 geographic areas of the United States, and were enrolled through a virtual design. In the prospective study, cohorts were assigned on the basis of participant-reported clinical history obtained from a screening survey and a study questionnaire. Each participant in the prospective study had whole blood, serum and a nasopharyngeal or oropharyngeal swab collected by mobile phlebotomists. Over an approximately 2-month period, participants in the prospective study had the option of providing additional blood draws and questionnaires. Before DNA extraction, prospective study blood samples were shipped either frozen or at room temperature. TCRbeta CDR3 regions were amplified from genomic DNA using the immunoSEQ Assay, a bias-controlled multiplex PCR. Under the source paper's analysis protocol: The number of nucleated cells in each sample was estimated by amplification of reference gene primers within the assay. Sequence reads were collapsed and filtered to measure the absolute abundance of every unique TCRbeta CDR3 rearrangement. For each sample, productive Simpson clonality was calculated as the square root of Simpson's diversity index across productive rearrangements. Held by TCRdb, this immuneACCESS table contains in-frame sequences only and omits some clones. Under half of the omission traces to an unresolved V gene where checked; the cause of the rest is unknown. From that table come the V and J calls and clone size; the DNA was used to work out D and trimming. The sample table records roughly 250,000 clones; approximately 89% of these occur just once. The top ten hold 0.95% to 1.5% of the sample.

A remark on this clone: Its antigen is unknown. No much larger clone is present one base from it, and per-base qualities are unavailable.

The sequence derives from a woman aged 40 to 49 with acute COVID-19. The sequencing sample was made of PBMCs or T cells enriched from blood (not recorded which).

The DNA sequence is as follows: TGTGCCAGCAGGTATAGCGGGACCACCCTTTACAATGAGCAGTTCTTC. It encodes CASRYSGTTLYNEQFF. Here the chain combines TRBV28 and TRBJ2-1; TRBD2 aligns with 8 central bases. The CDR3 measures 16 amino acids from cysteine to phenylalanine. Just the 48-base CDR3 DNA is kept, in frame starting at base 1. CDR1 MDHEN and CDR2 SYDVKM are derived from the germline V gene. Trimming leaves V shorter by 6 bases and J shorter by 4 bases, with the junction holding 11 bases beyond the gene matches.